The rows below give T cell receptor beta chains drawn from one sample of a study of cytomegalovirus exposure and HLA in healthy donors. TCRdb's copy holds only in-frame clones and misses some; the assay was immunoSEQ multiplex PCR. This table has 130,000 or so clones, 82% appearing once. Sequenced input: PBMCs. The receptors here all came from a woman aged 50 to 60 in good health and CMV-seropositive. Both conserved end residues are part of each CDR3. D genes are given only for firm matches. Size tells how often a clone was seen (once, few, many) or the class of an expanded clone, and some rows leave it out.

CDR3 protein,CDR3 DNA,D gene,clone size,V gene,J gene
CASSTGVRETQYF,TGTGCCAGCAGCACAGGTGTCCGAGAGACCCAGTACTTC,-,-,TRBV7-2,TRBJ2-5
CASSGLAGGIGELFF,TGTGCCAGCAGCGGACTAGCGGGGGGCATCGGGGAGCTGTTTTTT,TRBD2,-,TRBV13,TRBJ2-2
CASSPLGGHSSYEQYF,TGTGCCAGCTCCCCTCTGGGGGGGCACTCCTCCTACGAGCAGTACTTC,-,-,TRBV18,TRBJ2-7
CASSPRQGAYNEQFF,TGTGCCAGCAGTCCCCGACAGGGGGCGTACAATGAGCAGTTCTTC,TRBD1,-,TRBV2,TRBJ2-1
CASRTDRYNSPLHF,TGTGCCAGCCGTACAGACCGGTATAATTCACCCCTCCACTTT,-,-,TRBV6-1,TRBJ1-6
CASSLVANSPLHF,TGTGCCAGCAGCTTAGTGGCAAATTCACCCCTCCACTTT,-,-,TRBV7-2,TRBJ1-6
CASSLDNPGANGLTF,TGCGCCAGCAGCTTGGACAACCCTGGGGCCAACGGCCTGACTTTC,-,-,TRBV5-1,TRBJ2-6
CASSFGQEETQYF,TGTGCCAGCAGCTTCGGACAGGAAGAGACCCAGTACTTC,TRBD1,-,TRBV7-3,TRBJ2-5
CASSFQQGDTEAFF,TGTGCCAGCAGCTTCCAACAGGGAGACACTGAAGCTTTCTTT,-,-,TRBV7-9,TRBJ1-1
CASSPRPGQGDGYTF,TGTGCCAGCTCACCGAGACCGGGACAGGGGGATGGCTACACCTTC,TRBD1,-,TRBV18,TRBJ1-2
CASSHTGGGDGYTF,TGTGCCAGCAGTCATACAGGGGGTGGGGATGGCTACACCTTC,TRBD1,-,TRBV27,TRBJ1-2
CSPGKGGHGYTF,TGCAGCCCTGGGAAGGGAGGTCACGGCTACACCTTC,-,-,TRBV29-1,TRBJ1-2
CAWSGGTGGGETQYF,TGTGCCTGGAGTGGGGGGACAGGGGGAGGAGAGACCCAGTACTTC,TRBD1,-,TRBV30,TRBJ2-5
CAWGRLAGFNYGYTF,TGTGCCTGGGGCCGTTTGGCAGGGTTTAACTATGGCTACACCTTC,-,-,TRBV30,TRBJ1-2
CASSLVATGVNEKLFF,TGTGCCAGCAGCTTAGTGGCTACAGGGGTTAATGAAAAACTGTTTTTT,TRBD1,-,TRBV7-6,TRBJ1-4
CASRTQEGAPHGAYNEQFF,TGTGCCAGCAGGACACAAGAAGGCGCCCCTCACGGCGCCTACAATGAGCAGTTCTTC,-,once,TRBV11-3,TRBJ2-1
CASRDLRDYDPNEQFF,TGTGCCAGCAGAGATCTCCGGGACTACGACCCCAATGAGCAGTTCTTC,TRBD2,-,TRBV28,TRBJ2-1
CASSQVLAELSYEQYF,TGCGCCAGCAGCCAAGTCCTAGCGGAGCTCTCCTACGAGCAGTACTTC,TRBD2,once,TRBV4-1,TRBJ2-7
CASTGIIWDNEQFF,TGTGCCAGTACCGGGATCATTTGGGACAATGAGCAGTTCTTC,-,once,TRBV2,TRBJ2-1
CASRRDMNTEAFF,TGTGCCAGCAGAAGGGACATGAACACTGAAGCTTTCTTT,-,-,TRBV6-5,TRBJ1-1
CASSLIHSEDEQFF,TGTGCCAGCAGCTTAATTCACTCCGAGGATGAGCAGTTCTTC,-,-,TRBV7-2,TRBJ2-1
CASSYGAGLNQPQHF,TGTGCCAGCAGTTACGGGGCAGGGCTAAATCAGCCCCAGCATTTT,-,-,TRBV6-5,TRBJ1-5
CASSFTETPYGYTF,TGTGCCAGCAGTTTCACAGAGACACCTTATGGCTACACCTTC,-,-,TRBV28,TRBJ1-2
CASGLGQGAGETQYF,TGTGCTAGTGGTTTGGGACAGGGGGCGGGGGAGACCCAGTACTTC,TRBD1,-,TRBV12-5,TRBJ2-5
CASSASGVQETQYF,TGTGCCAGCAGCGCATCCGGGGTACAAGAGACCCAGTACTTC,-,-,TRBV9,TRBJ2-5
CASSSPGQFGVDTEAFF,TGTGCCAGCAGTTCGCCGGGACAGTTCGGGGTCGACACTGAAGCTTTCTTT,TRBD1,-,TRBV7-9,TRBJ1-1
CASSMGLREQYF,TGTGCCAGCAGCATGGGACTTCGCGAGCAGTACTTC,-,once,TRBV7-9,TRBJ2-7
CALRAGDYEQYF,TGTGCCCTACGGGCAGGGGACTACGAGCAGTACTTC,-,few,TRBV7-9,TRBJ2-7
CASSQGTSGRQQFF,TGTGCCAGCAGCCAGGGGACTAGCGGGAGACAGCAGTTCTTC,TRBD2,-,TRBV2,TRBJ2-1
CASSLGALVTEAFF,TGTGCCAGCAGCCTGGGGGCCTTAGTTACTGAAGCTTTCTTT,-,-,TRBV27,TRBJ1-1
CASSGLTGGYTF,TGTGCCAGCAGTGGTCTGACGGGAGGCTACACCTTC,-,few,TRBV2,TRBJ1-2
CASSTERVTEAFF,TGTGCCAGCAGTACAGAGAGGGTGACTGAAGCTTTCTTT,-,-,TRBV6-6,TRBJ1-1
CASSGEGQGETQYF,TGTGCCAGCAGTGGCGAGGGACAGGGAGAGACCCAGTACTTC,TRBD1,few,TRBV5-5,TRBJ2-5
CASSLPPSGRATGELFF,TGTGCCAGCAGCTTACCCCCTAGCGGGAGGGCCACCGGGGAGCTGTTTTTT,TRBD2,-,TRBV7-9,TRBJ2-2
CASRATGGREQYF,TGTGCCAGCAGGGCGACAGGGGGTAGGGAGCAGTACTTC,TRBD1,few,TRBV2,TRBJ2-7
CASSNSYSGANVLTF,TGTGCCAGTAGTAACAGCTACTCTGGGGCCAACGTCCTGACTTTC,-,-,TRBV19,TRBJ2-6
CATSRATANTEAFF,TGTGCCACCAGCAGAGCCACAGCGAACACTGAAGCTTTCTTT,-,-,TRBV15,TRBJ1-1
CASSTSGTTDTQYF,TGTGCCAGCAGTACAAGCGGGACCACAGATACGCAGTATTTT,TRBD2,-,TRBV6-6,TRBJ2-3